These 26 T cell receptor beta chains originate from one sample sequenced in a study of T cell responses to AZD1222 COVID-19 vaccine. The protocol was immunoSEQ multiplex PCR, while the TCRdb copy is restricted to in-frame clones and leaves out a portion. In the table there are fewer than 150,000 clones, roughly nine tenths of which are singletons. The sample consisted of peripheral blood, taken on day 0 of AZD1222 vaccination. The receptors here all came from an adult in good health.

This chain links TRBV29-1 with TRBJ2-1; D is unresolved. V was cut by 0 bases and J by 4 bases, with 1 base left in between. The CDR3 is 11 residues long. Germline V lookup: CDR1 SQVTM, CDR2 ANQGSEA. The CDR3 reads CSVEEYNEQFF. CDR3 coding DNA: TGCAGCGTTGAAGAATACAATGAGCAGTTCTTC.

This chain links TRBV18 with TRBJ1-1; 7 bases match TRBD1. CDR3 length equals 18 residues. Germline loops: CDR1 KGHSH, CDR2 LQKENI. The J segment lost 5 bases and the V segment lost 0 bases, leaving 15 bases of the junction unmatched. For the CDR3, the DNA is TGTGCCAGCTCACCACCGAAAGGGGCAGGGGGAAGGAGGACTGAAGCTTTCTTT. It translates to CASSPPKGAGGRRTEAFF. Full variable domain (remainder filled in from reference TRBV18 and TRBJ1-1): NAGVMQNPRHLVRRRGQEARLRCSPMKGHSHVYWYRQLPEEGLKFMVYLQKENIIDESGMPKERFSAEFPKEGPSILRIQQVVRGDSAAYFCASSPPKGAGGRRTEAFFGQGTRLTVV.

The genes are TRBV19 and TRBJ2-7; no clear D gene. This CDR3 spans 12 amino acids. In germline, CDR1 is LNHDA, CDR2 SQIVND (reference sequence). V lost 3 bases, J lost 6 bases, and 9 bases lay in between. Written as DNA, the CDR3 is TGTGCCAGTAGTATGGCCTACGGCGAGCAGTACTTC. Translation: CASSMAYGEQYF.

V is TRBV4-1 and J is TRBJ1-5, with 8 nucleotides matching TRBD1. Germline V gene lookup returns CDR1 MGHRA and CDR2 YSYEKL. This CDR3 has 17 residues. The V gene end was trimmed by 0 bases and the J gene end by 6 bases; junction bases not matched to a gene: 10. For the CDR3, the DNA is TGCGCCAGCAGCCAAGACCCCCCGACAGGGGTCGGTCAGCCCCAGCATTTT. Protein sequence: CASSQDPPTGVGQPQHF.

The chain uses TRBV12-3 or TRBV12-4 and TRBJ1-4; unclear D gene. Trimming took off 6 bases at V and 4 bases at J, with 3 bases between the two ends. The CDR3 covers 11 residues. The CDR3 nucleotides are TGTGCCAGCAGATATAATGAAAAACTGTTTTTT. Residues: CASRYNEKLFF.

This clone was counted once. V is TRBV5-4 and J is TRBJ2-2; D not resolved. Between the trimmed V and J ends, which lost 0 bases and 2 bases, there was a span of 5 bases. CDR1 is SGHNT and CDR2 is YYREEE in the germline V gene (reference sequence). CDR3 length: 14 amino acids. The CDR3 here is CASSLGKNTGELFF. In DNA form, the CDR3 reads TGTGCCAGCAGCTTGGGGAAAAACACCGGGGAGCTGTTTTTT.

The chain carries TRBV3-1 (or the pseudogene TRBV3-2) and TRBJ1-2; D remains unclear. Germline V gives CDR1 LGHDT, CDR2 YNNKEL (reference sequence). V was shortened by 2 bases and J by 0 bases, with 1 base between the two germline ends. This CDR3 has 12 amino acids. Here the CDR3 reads CASSQTNYGYTF. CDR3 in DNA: TGTGCCAGCAGCCAAACTAACTATGGCTACACCTTC.

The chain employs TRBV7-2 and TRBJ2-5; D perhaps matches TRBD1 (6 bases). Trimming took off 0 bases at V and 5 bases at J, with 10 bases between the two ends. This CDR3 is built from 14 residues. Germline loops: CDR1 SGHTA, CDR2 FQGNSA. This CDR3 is CASSLAGAGETQYF. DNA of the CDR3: TGTGCCAGCAGCTTAGCGGGGGCCGGGGAGACCCAGTACTTC.

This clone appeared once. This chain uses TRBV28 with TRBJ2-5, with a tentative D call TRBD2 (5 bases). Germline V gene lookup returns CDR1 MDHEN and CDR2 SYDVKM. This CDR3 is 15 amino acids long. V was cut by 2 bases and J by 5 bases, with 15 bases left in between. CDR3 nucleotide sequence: TGTGCCAGCAGTTTACTAACCGGGATAGGGGAGACCCAGTACTTC. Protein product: CASSLLTGIGETQYF.

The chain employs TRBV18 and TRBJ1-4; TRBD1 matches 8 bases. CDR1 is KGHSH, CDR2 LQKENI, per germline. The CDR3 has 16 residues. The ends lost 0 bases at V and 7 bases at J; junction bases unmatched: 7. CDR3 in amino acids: CASSPPGDRGAEKLFF. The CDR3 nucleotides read TGTGCCAGCTCACCACCGGGAGACAGGGGCGCTGAAAAACTGTTTTTT.

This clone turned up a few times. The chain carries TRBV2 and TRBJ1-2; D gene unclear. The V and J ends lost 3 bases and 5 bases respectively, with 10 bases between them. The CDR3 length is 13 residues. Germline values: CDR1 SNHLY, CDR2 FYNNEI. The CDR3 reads CASSDGRRYGYTF. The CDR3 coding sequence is TGTGCCAGCAGTGATGGCCGCAGATATGGCTACACCTTC.

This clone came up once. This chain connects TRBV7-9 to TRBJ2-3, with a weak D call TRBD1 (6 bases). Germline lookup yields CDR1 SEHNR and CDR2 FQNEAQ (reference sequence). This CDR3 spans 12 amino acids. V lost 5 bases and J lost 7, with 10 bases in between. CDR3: CASSRRDNTQYF. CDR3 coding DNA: TGTGCCAGCAGCCGCCGGGACAATACGCAGTATTTT.

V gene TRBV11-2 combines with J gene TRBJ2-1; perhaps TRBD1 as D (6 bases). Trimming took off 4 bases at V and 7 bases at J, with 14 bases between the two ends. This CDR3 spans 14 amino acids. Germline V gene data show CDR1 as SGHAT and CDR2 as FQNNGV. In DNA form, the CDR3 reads TGTGCCAGCAGCTCCGGGGCAGGGGTAAATGAGCAGTTCTTC. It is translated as CASSSGAGVNEQFF.

CDR3 bases: TGCGCCAGCAGCCCCAGAGCAACTAATGAAAAACTGTTTTTT. Amino acid sequence: CASSPRATNEKLFF. The rearrangement joins TRBV5-1 to TRBJ1-4; unclear D gene. Germline CDR1 is SGHRS and CDR2 is YFSETQ. The CDR3 is made up of 14 amino acids. V shed 4 bases and J shed 0 bases, with 7 bases lying between them.

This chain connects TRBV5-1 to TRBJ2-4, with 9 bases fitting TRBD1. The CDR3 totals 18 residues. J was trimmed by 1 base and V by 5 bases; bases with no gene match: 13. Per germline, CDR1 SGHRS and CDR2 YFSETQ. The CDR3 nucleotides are TGCGCCAGCAGTGCGTCCCCGGGACAGGGTACGGCCAAAAACATTCAGTACTTC. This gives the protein CASSASPGQGTAKNIQYF.

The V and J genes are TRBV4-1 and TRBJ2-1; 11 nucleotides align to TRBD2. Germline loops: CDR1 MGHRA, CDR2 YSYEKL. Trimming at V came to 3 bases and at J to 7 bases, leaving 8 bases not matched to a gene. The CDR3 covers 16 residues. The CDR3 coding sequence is TGCGCCAGCAGCCAGACCCTAGCGGGGGGTAATAATGAGCAGTTCTTC. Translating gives CASSQTLAGGNNEQFF.

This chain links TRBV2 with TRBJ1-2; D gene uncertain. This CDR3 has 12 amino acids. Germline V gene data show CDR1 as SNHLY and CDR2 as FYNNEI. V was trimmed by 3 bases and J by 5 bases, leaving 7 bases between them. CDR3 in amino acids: CASSDGLYGYTF. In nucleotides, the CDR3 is TGTGCCAGCAGTGATGGGCTTTATGGCTACACCTTC.

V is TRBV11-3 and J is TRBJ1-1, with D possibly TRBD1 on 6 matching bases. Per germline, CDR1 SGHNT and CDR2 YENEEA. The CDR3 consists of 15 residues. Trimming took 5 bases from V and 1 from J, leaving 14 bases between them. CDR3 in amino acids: CASSPQGLSNTEAFF. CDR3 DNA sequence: TGTGCCAGCAGCCCTCAGGGGTTATCGAACACTGAAGCTTTCTTT. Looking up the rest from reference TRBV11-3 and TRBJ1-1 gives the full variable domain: EAGVVQSPRYKIIEKKQPVAFWCNPISGHNTLYWYLQNLGQGPELLIRYENEEAVDDSQLPKDRFSAERLKGVDSTLKIQPAELGDSAVYLCASSPQGLSNTEAFFGQGTRLTVV.

The CDR3 reads CASSELVGNRYGYTF. DNA for the CDR3: TGTGCCAGCAGTGAGCTTGTTGGGAACCGGTATGGCTACACCTTC. The chain uses TRBV6-1 and TRBJ1-2; D gene uncertain. The CDR3 is 15 residues long. Trimming shortened V by 3 bases and J by 5 bases, and 16 bases separated the two germline ends. Germline CDR1 MNHNS, CDR2 SASEGT.

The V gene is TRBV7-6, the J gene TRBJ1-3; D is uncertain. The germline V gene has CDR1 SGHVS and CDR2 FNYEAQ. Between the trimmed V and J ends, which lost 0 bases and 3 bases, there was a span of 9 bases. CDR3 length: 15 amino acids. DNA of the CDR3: TGTGCCAGCAGCTTAGCGGGAGCATATGGAAACACCATATATTTT. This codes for CASSLAGAYGNTIYF. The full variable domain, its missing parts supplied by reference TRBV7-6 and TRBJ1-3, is GAGVSQSPRYKVTKRGQDVALRCDPISGHVSLYWYRQALGQGPEFLTYFNYEAQQDKSGLPNDRFSAERPEGSISTLTIQRTEQRDSAMYRCASSLAGAYGNTIYFGEGSWLTVV.

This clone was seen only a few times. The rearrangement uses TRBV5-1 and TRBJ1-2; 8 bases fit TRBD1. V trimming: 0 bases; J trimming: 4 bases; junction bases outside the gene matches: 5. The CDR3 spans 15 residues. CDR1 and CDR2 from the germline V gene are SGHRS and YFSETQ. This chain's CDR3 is CASSLGTGLSYGYTF. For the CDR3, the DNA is TGCGCCAGCAGCTTGGGGACAGGGCTGAGCTATGGCTACACCTTC.

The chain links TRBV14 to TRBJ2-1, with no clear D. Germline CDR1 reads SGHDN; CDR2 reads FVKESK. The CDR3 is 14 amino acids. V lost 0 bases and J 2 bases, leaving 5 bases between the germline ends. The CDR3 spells CASSQDSAYNEQFF. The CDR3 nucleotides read TGTGCCAGCAGCCAAGACTCAGCCTACAATGAGCAGTTCTTC.

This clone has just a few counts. For the CDR3, the DNA is TGTGCCAGCAGTTTATTGGGCGGTGAAGCTTTCTTT. Translated: CASSLLGGEAFF. V gene TRBV27 combines with J gene TRBJ1-1; D is unresolved. The CDR3 sequence is 12 residues long. CDR1 and CDR2 (germline): MNHEY, SMNVEV (reference sequence). V was pared by 1 base and J by 7 bases, with 7 bases between.

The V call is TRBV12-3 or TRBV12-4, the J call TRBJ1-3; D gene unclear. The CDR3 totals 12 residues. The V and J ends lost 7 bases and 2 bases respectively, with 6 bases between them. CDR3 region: CASTSTGNTIYF. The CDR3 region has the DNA TGTGCCAGCACCTCCACTGGAAACACCATATATTTT.

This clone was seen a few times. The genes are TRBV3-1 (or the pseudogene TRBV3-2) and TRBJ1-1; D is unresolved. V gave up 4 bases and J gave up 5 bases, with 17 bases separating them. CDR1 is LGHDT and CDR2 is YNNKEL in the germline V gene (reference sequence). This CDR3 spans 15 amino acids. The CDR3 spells CASSRTEKEGTEAFF. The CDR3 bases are TGTGCCAGCAGCCGCACCGAGAAAGAAGGAACTGAAGCTTTCTTT.

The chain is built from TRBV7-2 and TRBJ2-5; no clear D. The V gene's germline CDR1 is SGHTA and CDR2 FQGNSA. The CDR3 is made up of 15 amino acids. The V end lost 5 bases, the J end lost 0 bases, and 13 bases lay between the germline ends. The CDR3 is CASSELTEYQETQYF. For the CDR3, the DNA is TGTGCCAGCAGCGAACTCACAGAGTACCAAGAGACCCAGTACTTC.